One sample yielded the 28 T cell receptor beta chains listed below, sequenced in a study of cytomegalovirus exposure and HLA in healthy donors. The primer mix had 60 Vbeta and 13 Jbeta primers. Sequencing was performed with immunoSEQ multiplex PCR; in TCRdb, only in-frame clones are kept and a portion is missing. The sample carries approximately 140,000 clones, less than 85% recorded once. Sequencing input: PBMCs. All receptors derive from a man in his fifties in good health and CMV-seropositive.

This chain links TRBV5-1 with TRBJ2-1; 8 nucleotides agree with TRBD1. Germline CDR1 SGHRS, CDR2 YFSETQ. J lost 2 bases, V lost 4 bases, and 5 bases had no gene match. This CDR3 has 15 residues. CDR3 sequence: CASSPTGGTYNEQFF. The CDR3 nucleotides are TGCGCCAGCAGCCCAACAGGGGGGACCTACAATGAGCAGTTCTTC.

The V gene is TRBV28, the J gene TRBJ2-7, with 10 nucleotides matching TRBD1. Germline-derived CDR1 and CDR2 are MDHEN and SYDVKM. The length of the CDR3 is 14 residues. The V and J ends lost 6 bases and 4 bases, in that order; junction bases with no gene match: 6. The CDR3 sequence is CASRRTGGSYEQYF. The CDR3 region has the DNA TGTGCCAGCAGGCGGACAGGGGGTTCATACGAGCAGTACTTC.

The gene calls are TRBV30 and TRBJ2-7; D is perhaps TRBD2 (6 bases). This CDR3 contains 13 residues. CDR1 and CDR2 (germline): GTSNPN, SVGIG (reference sequence). V shed 0 bases and J shed 3 bases, with 9 bases lying between them. For the CDR3, the DNA is TGTGCCTGGAGTGTCGGGGGTTTCTACGAGCAGTACTTC. Its translation is CAWSVGGFYEQYF.

The chain carries TRBV6-5 and TRBJ2-7; tentatively, D is TRBD1 (5 bases). The CDR3 loop spans 13 amino acids. The germline CDR1 and CDR2 sequences are MNHEY and SVGAGI. The V gene lost 5 bases and the J gene lost 4 bases, with 12 bases spanning the gap. CDR3 nucleotides: TGTGCCAGCAGTCCCGAAAGGGGTTACGAGCAGTACTTC. Translating gives CASSPERGYEQYF.

This rearrangement joins TRBV10-3 to TRBJ2-3; D possibly corresponds to TRBD1 (6 bases). V was shortened by 2 bases and J by 2 bases, with 8 bases between the two germline ends. This CDR3 is 14 amino acids long. CDR1 is ENHRY, CDR2 SYGVKD, per germline. The CDR3 loop reads CAISEGQNTDTQYF. CDR3 DNA: TGTGCCATCAGTGAGGGACAGAACACAGATACGCAGTATTTT.

The chain couples TRBV11-2 to TRBJ2-5; 11 bases match TRBD2. The CDR3 is 15 amino acids. V trimming: 2 bases; J trimming: 5 bases; junction bases outside the gene matches: 4. Germline CDR1 and CDR2: SGHAT and FQNNGV. The CDR3 reads CASSLPLAGGETQYF. Written as DNA, the CDR3 is TGTGCCAGCAGCTTACCGTTAGCGGGAGGGGAGACCCAGTACTTC.

V is TRBV5-6 and J is TRBJ1-1; 8 bases map to TRBD1. CDR1 is SGHDT, CDR2 YYEEEE, per germline. CDR3 size: 13 residues. J gave up 8 bases and V 7 bases, and 10 bases lay outside the gene matches. Here the CDR3 reads CASGTTGGVEAFF. In DNA, the CDR3 is TGTGCCAGCGGGACCACAGGGGGGGTGGAAGCTTTCTTT.

V is TRBV19 and J is TRBJ2-5; D is ambiguous. Judging by the DNA end, TRBJ2-7 fits better; the J call may be wrong. From germline, CDR1 is LNHDA and CDR2 SQIVND (reference sequence). The CDR3 spans 11 residues. DNA of the CDR3: TGTGCCAGTAGTATAGGCAACGAGCAGTACTTC. It encodes CASSIGNEQYF.

This clone was seen a single time. The V call is TRBV7-9, the J call TRBJ2-4; 14 nucleotides line up with TRBD2. CDR3 length equals 19 residues. V was pared by 4 bases and J by 2 bases, with 10 bases of the junction left unmatched. Germline V gene sequence: CDR1 SEHNR, CDR2 FQNEAQ (reference sequence). The CDR3 region has the DNA TGTGCCAGCAGCTCAGAGACTAGCGGGAGGGCCTTTACCAAAAACATTCAGTACTTC. Its protein is CASSSETSGRAFTKNIQYF. The full variable domain, rest sourced from reference TRBV7-9 and TRBJ2-4, is DTGVSQNPRHKITKRGQNVTFRCDPISEHNRLYWYRQTLGQGPEFLTYFQNEAQLEKSRLLSDRFSAERPKGSFSTLEIQRTEQGDSAMYLCASSSETSGRAFTKNIQYFGAGTRLSVL.

The chain has TRBV4-1 and TRBJ2-2; maybe TRBD2 (5 bases). This CDR3 has 16 residues. V lost 0 bases and J 5 bases, leaving 13 bases between the germline ends. Germline V gene sequence: CDR1 MGHRA, CDR2 YSYEKL. CDR3 protein: CASSQERGLLTGELFF. DNA for the CDR3: TGCGCCAGCAGCCAAGAAAGAGGGCTGCTGACCGGGGAGCTGTTTTTT.

The V gene is TRBV5-1, the J gene TRBJ2-1; 10 bases align to TRBD1. CDR1 is SGHRS, CDR2 YFSETQ, per germline. The CDR3 length is 14 residues. The J segment lost 8 bases and the V segment lost 10 bases, leaving 12 bases of the junction unmatched. DNA of the CDR3: TGCGCCGCCATCGGGACAGGGGTGGGTGATGAGCAGTTCTTC. This encodes CAAIGTGVGDEQFF.

The rearrangement uses TRBV19 and TRBJ2-1, with D perhaps TRBD2 (6 bases). The CDR3 sequence is 15 residues long. In germline, CDR1 is LNHDA, CDR2 SQIVND (reference sequence). Trimming removed 4 bases from V and 2 bases from J, with 12 bases in between. CDR3 bases: TGTGCCAGTAGTACTCTAGCGCGCACCTACAATGAGCAGTTCTTC. Translated, it gives CASSTLARTYNEQFF.

V usage is TRBV5-1 and J usage is TRBJ1-4; 9 bases map to TRBD1. Germline V gene sequence: CDR1 SGHRS, CDR2 YFSETQ. The CDR3 runs to 14 residues. Trimming took 3 bases from V and 8 from J; bases not matched to a gene: 5. The CDR3 bases are TGCGCCAGCAGCTCGGGACAGGGACGGGAAAAACTGTTTTTT. This sequence encodes CASSSGQGREKLFF.

This chain joins TRBV1 and TRBJ2-5; the D segment call TRBD2 is taken from the table without a DNA check. TRBV1 is marked as a pseudogene. This CDR3 has 17 residues. DNA for the CDR3: TGCACCAGCAGCCAATCACGAAGGACTAGATCTAGAGAGACCCAGTACTTC. Residues: CTSSQSRRTRSRETQYF.

V is TRBV7-9 and J is TRBJ2-5; TRBD1 might be the D (5 bases). The J call is doubtful: the DNA matches TRBJ2-7 better. This CDR3 region has 12 residues. Germline-derived CDR1 and CDR2 are SEHNR and FQNEAQ (reference sequence). CDR3 nucleotide sequence: TGTGCCAGCAGCCCAAGGGGCTACGAGCAGTACTTC. Its protein product is CASSPRGYEQYF.

This rearrangement joins TRBV6-5 to TRBJ2-7; the D gene is possibly TRBD2 (6 bases). In germline, CDR1 is MNHEY, CDR2 SVGAGI. Between the trimmed V and J ends, which lost 6 bases and 2 bases, there was a span of 17 bases. CDR3 size: 15 residues. The CDR3 here is CASSLNRDSTYEQYF. The CDR3 bases are TGTGCCAGCAGCCTCAACCGGGACTCGACCTACGAGCAGTACTTC.

This chain links TRBV28 with TRBJ1-4, with 10 positions matching TRBD1. Germline V gives CDR1 MDHEN, CDR2 SYDVKM. V dropped 3 bases and J dropped 5; count of bases not matched to a gene: 6. The CDR3 loop spans 16 amino acids. The CDR3 sequence is CASSFRDRGPNEKLFF. Written as DNA, the CDR3 is TGTGCCAGCAGTTTTCGGGACAGGGGACCGAATGAAAAACTGTTTTTT.

The chain uses TRBV7-8 and TRBJ1-3; 10 positions match TRBD1. The CDR3 length is 17 residues. The trim removed 2 bases at V and 0 bases at J, leaving 4 bases unmatched. Looked up from germline, CDR1 is SGHVS and CDR2 is FQNEAQ. Here the CDR3 reads CASSLRTGGHSGNTIYF. The DNA for the CDR3 is TGTGCCAGCAGCTTACGGACAGGGGGACACTCTGGAAACACCATATATTTT.

The rearrangement joins TRBV6-1 to TRBJ2-1; D is undetermined. CDR1 is MNHNS, CDR2 SASEGT, per germline. V was trimmed by 4 bases and J by 4 bases, leaving 8 bases between them. The CDR3 totals 13 residues. In DNA, the CDR3 is TGTGCCAGCAGTGCAACTACTTACAATGAGCAGTTCTTC. Its translation is CASSATTYNEQFF.

The J gene is TRBJ2-7, the V gene TRBV5-1; D perhaps matches TRBD1 (6 bases). The CDR3 has 14 residues. The germline V gene has CDR1 SGHRS and CDR2 YFSETQ. Trimming pared 0 bases from V and 3 bases from J, leaving 10 bases between. The CDR3 region is CASSLETGIYEQYF. The DNA for the CDR3 is TGCGCCAGCAGCTTGGAAACAGGGATCTACGAGCAGTACTTC.

A few counts support this clone. This chain uses TRBV27 with TRBJ2-7; D unresolved. Per germline, CDR1 MNHEY and CDR2 SMNVEV (reference sequence). The V end lost 2 bases, the J end lost 6 bases, and 11 bases lay between the germline ends. This CDR3 is built from 13 residues. CDR3 in DNA: TGTGCCAGCAGTTTAACTATATCTACCGAGCAGTACTTC. Protein product: CASSLTISTEQYF.

This clone was seen a handful of times. The chain uses TRBV5-4 and TRBJ2-7; D may be TRBD2 (5 bases). The germline V gene has CDR1 SGHNT and CDR2 YYREEE (reference sequence). This CDR3 region has 14 residues. The ends were cut back, 4 bases at V and 5 bases at J, with 16 bases in the middle. The CDR3 DNA reads TGTGCCAGCAGCACCACGTTGCGGCGGGACGAGCAGTACTTC. This sequence encodes CASSTTLRRDEQYF.

This chain links TRBV5-5 with TRBJ2-3; D is ambiguous. Germline V CDR1 and CDR2: SGHKS, YYEKEE (reference sequence). Trimming took 0 bases from V and 2 from J, leaving 13 bases between them. The CDR3 has 16 amino acids. In DNA form, the CDR3 reads TGTGCCAGCAGCTTGGGATACTACCTTCTCACAGATACGCAGTATTTT. Its translation: CASSLGYYLLTDTQYF.

This chain links TRBV11-2 with TRBJ2-5, with TRBD2 as a possible D gene (6 bases). The J call may be incorrect, as the DNA end agrees better with TRBJ2-7. This CDR3 region has 13 residues. CDR1 and CDR2 (germline): SGHAT, FQNNGV. The CDR3 DNA reads as TGTGCCAGCAGCCCCGGGGGATCCTACGAGCAGTACTTC. Encoded protein: CASSPGGSYEQYF.

V usage is TRBV14 and J usage is TRBJ2-7; no firm D call. Trimming took off 0 bases at V and 6 bases at J, with 18 bases between the two ends. CDR3 size: 16 residues. Germline V lookup: CDR1 SGHDN, CDR2 FVKESK. CDR3 nucleotides: TGTGCCAGCAGCCAAGACTCGCGGCTCGGAACCTCCGAGCAGTACTTC. Translated: CASSQDSRLGTSEQYF.

The rearrangement links TRBV5-6 to TRBJ2-1; 8 bases align to TRBD1. Germline V gene lookup returns CDR1 SGHDT and CDR2 YYEEEE. This CDR3 spans 15 amino acids. The V gene end was trimmed by 4 bases and the J gene end by 1 base; junction bases not matched to a gene: 4. The CDR3 sequence: CASSTGQGSYNEQFF. The CDR3 region has the DNA TGTGCCAGCAGCACTGGACAGGGTTCCTACAATGAGCAGTTCTTC.

This clone has only one observation. V and J are TRBV29-1 and TRBJ2-2; 7 nucleotides match TRBD2. Germline V gives CDR1 SQVTM, CDR2 ANQGSEA. The trim removed 7 bases at V and 3 bases at J, leaving 5 bases unmatched. This CDR3 comprises 13 residues. CDR3 residues: CSGGTTYTGELFF. The CDR3 region has the DNA TGCAGCGGAGGGACTACTTACACCGGGGAGCTGTTTTTT.

The chain has TRBV19 and TRBJ1-5; no clear D. The length of the CDR3 is 13 residues. The V end lost 7 bases, the J end lost 0 bases, and 7 bases lay between the germline ends. Per germline, CDR1 LNHDA and CDR2 SQIVND (reference sequence). This chain's CDR3 is CASTYNSNQPQHF. The CDR3 DNA reads TGTGCCAGTACTTACAATAGCAATCAGCCCCAGCATTTT.